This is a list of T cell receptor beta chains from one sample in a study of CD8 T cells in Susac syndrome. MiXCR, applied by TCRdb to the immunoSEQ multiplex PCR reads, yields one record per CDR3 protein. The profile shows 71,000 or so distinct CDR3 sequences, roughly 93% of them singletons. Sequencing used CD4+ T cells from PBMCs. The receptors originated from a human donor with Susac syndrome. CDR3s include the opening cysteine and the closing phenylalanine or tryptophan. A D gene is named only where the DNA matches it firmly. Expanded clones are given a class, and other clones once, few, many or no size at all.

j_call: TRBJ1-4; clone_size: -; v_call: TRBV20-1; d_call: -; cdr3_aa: CSARSRGNEKLFF; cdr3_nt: TGCAGTGCTAGGAGCAGGGGAAATGAAAAACTGTTTTTT
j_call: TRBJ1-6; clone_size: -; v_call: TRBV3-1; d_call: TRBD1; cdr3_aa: CASSRQGYNSPLHF; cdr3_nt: TGTGCCAGCAGCCGACAGGGCTATAATTCACCCCTCCACTTT
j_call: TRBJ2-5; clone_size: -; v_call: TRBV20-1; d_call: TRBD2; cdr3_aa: CSASPGAGAKETQYF; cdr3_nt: TGCAGTGCTAGCCCCGGAGCGGGGGCCAAAGAGACCCAGTACTTC
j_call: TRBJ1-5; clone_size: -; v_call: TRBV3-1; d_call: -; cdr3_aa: CASSAGRYSNQPQHF; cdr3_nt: TGTGCCAGCAGTGCGGGCAGATATAGCAATCAGCCCCAGCATTTT
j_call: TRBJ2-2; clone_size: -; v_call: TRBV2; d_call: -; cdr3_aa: CASRRLGTGELFF; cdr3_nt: TGTGCCAGCAGGCGACTAGGCACCGGGGAGCTGTTTTTT
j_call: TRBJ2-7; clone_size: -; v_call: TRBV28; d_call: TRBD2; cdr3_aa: CASPPRTSGGAWYEQYF; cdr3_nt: TGTGCCAGTCCCCCACGGACTAGCGGGGGGGCGTGGTACGAGCAGTACTTC
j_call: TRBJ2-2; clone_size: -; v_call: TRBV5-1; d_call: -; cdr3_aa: CASSLGDPNTGELFF; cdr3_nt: TGCGCCAGCAGCTTGGGCGATCCCAACACCGGGGAGCTGTTTTTT
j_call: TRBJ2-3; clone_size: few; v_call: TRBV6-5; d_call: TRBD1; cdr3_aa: CASSLQGSTDTQYF; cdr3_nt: TGTGCCAGCAGTCTACAGGGGAGCACAGATACGCAGTATTTT
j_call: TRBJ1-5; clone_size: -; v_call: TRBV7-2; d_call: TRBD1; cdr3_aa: CASSAEGQTGQPQHF; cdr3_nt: TGTGCCAGCAGCGCCGAGGGACAGACAGGTCAGCCCCAGCATTTT
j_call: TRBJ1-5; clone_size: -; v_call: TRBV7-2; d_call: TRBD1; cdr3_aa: CASSLAGTGINQPQHF; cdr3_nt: TGTGCCAGCAGCTTAGCCGGGACAGGGATCAATCAGCCCCAGCATTTT
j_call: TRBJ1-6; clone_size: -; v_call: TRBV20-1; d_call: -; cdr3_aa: CSASTPQSPLHF; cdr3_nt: TGCAGTGCTAGTACCCCGCAGTCACCCCTCCACTTT
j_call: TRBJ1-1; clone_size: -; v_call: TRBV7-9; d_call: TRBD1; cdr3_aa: CASSLNRGGPEAFF; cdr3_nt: TGTGCCAGCAGTTTAAACAGGGGTGGACCTGAAGCTTTCTTT
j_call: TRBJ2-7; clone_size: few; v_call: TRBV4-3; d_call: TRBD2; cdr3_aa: CASSHGLAGPEFGYEQYF; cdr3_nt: TGCGCCAGCAGCCACGGACTAGCGGGACCCGAGTTTGGCTACGAGCAGTACTTC
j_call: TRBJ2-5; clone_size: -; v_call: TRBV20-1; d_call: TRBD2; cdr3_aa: CSARRTSGALRGTQYF; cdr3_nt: TGCAGTGCTCGCAGGACTAGCGGGGCCCTAAGGGGGACCCAGTACTTC
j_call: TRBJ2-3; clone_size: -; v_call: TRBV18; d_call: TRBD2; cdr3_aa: CASSQLAASTDTQYF; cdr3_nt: TGTGCCAGCTCACAACTAGCGGCTAGCACAGATACGCAGTATTTT
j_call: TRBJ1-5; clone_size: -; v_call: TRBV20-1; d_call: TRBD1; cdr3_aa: CSATDDRVWNQPQHF; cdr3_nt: TGCAGTGCTACAGATGACAGGGTCTGGAATCAGCCCCAGCATTTT
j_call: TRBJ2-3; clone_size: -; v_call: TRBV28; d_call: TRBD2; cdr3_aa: CASSSTSEPVSFTDTQYF; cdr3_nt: TGTGCCAGCAGCTCGACTAGCGAGCCTGTCTCCTTCACAGATACGCAGTATTTT
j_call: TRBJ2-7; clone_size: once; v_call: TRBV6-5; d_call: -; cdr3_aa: CASSGRTVSSYEQYF; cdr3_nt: TGTGCCAGCAGTGGGCGGACGGTGAGCTCCTACGAGCAGTACTTC
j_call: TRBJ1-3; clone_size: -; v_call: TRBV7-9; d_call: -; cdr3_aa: CASSSRLNSGNTIYF; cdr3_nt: TGTGCCAGCAGCTCTCGACTGAACTCTGGAAACACCATATATTTT
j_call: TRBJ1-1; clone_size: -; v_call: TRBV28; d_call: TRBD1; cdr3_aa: CASTTQGRGRTEAFF; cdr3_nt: TGTGCCAGCACTACTCAAGGTAGGGGGCGAACTGAAGCTTTCTTT
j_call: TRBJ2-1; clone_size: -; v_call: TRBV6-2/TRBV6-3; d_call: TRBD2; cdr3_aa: CASRRTSGGVKNEQFF; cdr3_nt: TGTGCCAGCAGGCGGACTAGCGGGGGGGTAAAAAATGAGCAGTTCTTC
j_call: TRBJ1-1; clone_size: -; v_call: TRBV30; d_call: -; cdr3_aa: CAWGTAGTEAFF; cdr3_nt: TGTGCCTGGGGGACTGCGGGCACTGAAGCTTTCTTT
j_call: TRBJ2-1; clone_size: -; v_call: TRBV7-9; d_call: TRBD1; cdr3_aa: CASSSALIQNRGEQFF; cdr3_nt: TGTGCCAGCAGCTCTGCCCTTATTCAAAACAGGGGTGAGCAGTTCTTC
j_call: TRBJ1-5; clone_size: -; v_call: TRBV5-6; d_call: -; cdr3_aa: CASSKLANQPQHF; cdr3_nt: TGTGCCAGCAGCAAACTAGCCAATCAGCCCCAGCATTTT
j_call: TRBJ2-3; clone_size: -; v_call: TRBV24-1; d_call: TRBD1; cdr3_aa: CATSDSGTGVRDTQYF; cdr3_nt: TGTGCCACCAGTGATTCCGGGACAGGGGTACGAGATACGCAGTATTTT
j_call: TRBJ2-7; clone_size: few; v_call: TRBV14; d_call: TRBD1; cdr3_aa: CASSTQAGGRTYEQYF; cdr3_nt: TGTGCCAGCAGCACACAGGCAGGGGGACGAACTTACGAGCAGTACTTC
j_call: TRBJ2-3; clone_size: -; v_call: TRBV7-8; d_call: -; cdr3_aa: CASSNYRVSTDTQYF; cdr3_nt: TGTGCCAGCAGCAACTACAGGGTTAGCACAGATACGCAGTATTTT
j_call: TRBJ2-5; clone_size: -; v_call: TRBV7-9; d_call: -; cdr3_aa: CASSFIGRETQYF; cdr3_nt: TGTGCCAGCAGCTTCATAGGGAGAGAGACCCAGTACTTC
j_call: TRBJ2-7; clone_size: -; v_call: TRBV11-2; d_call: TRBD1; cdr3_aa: CASSLARDRTYEQYF; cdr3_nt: TGTGCCAGCAGCTTAGCCCGGGACAGAACCTACGAGCAGTACTTC
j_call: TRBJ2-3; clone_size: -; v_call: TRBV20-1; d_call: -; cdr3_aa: CSAARGTTDAQYF; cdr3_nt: TGCAGTGCTGCGAGGGGCACCACAGATGCGCAGTATTTT
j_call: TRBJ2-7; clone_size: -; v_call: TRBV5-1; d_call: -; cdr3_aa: CASSATREQYF; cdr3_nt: TGCGCCAGCAGCGCCACTAGAGAGCAGTACTTC
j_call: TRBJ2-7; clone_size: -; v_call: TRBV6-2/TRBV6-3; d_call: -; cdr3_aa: CASSRQADYEQYF; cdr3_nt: TGTGCCAGCAGCCGACAGGCTGATTACGAGCAGTACTTC
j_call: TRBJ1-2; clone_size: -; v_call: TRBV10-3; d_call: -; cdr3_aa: CAISGGQPEGYTF; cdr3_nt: TGTGCCATCAGTGGAGGACAGCCCGAGGGCTACACCTTC
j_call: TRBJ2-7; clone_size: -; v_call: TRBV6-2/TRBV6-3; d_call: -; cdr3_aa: CASNRARAYEQYF; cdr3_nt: TGTGCCAGCAACCGAGCCAGGGCTTACGAGCAGTACTTC
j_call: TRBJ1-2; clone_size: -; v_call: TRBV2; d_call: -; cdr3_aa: CASSIGGRGYGYTF; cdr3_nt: TGTGCCAGCTCAATTGGGGGCAGGGGCTATGGCTACACCTTC
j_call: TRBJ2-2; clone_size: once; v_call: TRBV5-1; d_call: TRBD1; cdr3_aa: CASMGTGTTGELFF; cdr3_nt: TGCGCCAGCATGGGGACAGGGACCACCGGGGAGCTGTTTTTT
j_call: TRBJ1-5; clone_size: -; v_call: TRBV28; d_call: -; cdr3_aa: CASSTPGLVNQPQHF; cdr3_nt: TGTGCCAGCAGTACTCCGGGGCTCGTCAATCAGCCCCAGCATTTT
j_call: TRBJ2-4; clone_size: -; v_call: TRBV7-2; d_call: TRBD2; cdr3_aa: CASGPGFRRGGPAKNIQYF; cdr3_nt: TGTGCCAGCGGACCCGGGTTTCGGCGGGGGGGCCCGGCCAAAAACATTCAGTACTTC
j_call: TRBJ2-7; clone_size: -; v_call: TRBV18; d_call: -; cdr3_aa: CASSPDQHPTYEQYF; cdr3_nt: TGTGCCAGCTCACCAGATCAGCACCCCACCTACGAGCAGTACTTC
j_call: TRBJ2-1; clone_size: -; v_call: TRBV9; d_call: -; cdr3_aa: CASSETTGPTYNEQFF; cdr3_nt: TGTGCCAGCAGCGAGACTACGGGGCCCACGTACAATGAGCAGTTCTTC
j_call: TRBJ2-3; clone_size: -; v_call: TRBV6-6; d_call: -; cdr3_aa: CASSYIRFDTQYF; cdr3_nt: TGTGCCAGCAGTTACATACGTTTCGATACGCAGTATTTT
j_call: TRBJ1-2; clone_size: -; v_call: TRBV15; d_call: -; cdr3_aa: CATSRGQKRGTRNYGYTF; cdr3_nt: TGTGCCACCAGCAGAGGGCAAAAAAGGGGGACTAGAAACTATGGCTACACCTTC
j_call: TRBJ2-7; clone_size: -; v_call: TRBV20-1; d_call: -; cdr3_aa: CSAREDSYEQYF; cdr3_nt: TGCAGTGCTAGAGAGGACTCCTACGAGCAGTACTTC
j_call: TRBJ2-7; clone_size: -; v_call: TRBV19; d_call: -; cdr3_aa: CASSRGGREQYF; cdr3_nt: TGTGCCAGTAGTAGAGGGGGGCGAGAGCAGTACTTC
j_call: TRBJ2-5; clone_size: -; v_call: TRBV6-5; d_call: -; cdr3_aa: CASSLREEETQYF; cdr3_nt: TGTGCCAGCAGTTTGCGAGAAGAGGAGACCCAGTACTTC